This passage covers 31 T cell receptor beta chains from one sample sequenced in a study of T cell changes during pregnancy in multiple sclerosis. TCRdb's copy holds only in-frame clones and misses some; the assay was immunoSEQ multiplex PCR. The table lists about 38,000 clones, more than 90% of them singletons. The specimen comprised CD8+ T cells from peripheral blood mononuclear cells, sampled after pregnancy. Receptors were obtained from a female donor with multiple sclerosis, enrolled in a pregnancy study.

The chain has TRBV4-2 and TRBJ2-1; 8 nucleotides line up with TRBD1. The CDR3 has 17 residues. V gave up 5 bases and J gave up 1 base; unmatched junction bases: 10. Germline V lookup: CDR1 LGHNA, CDR2 YNFKEQ. The CDR3 DNA is TGTGCCAGCAGCGCACCCGCGACAGGGGAGTCCTACAATGAGCAGTTCTTC. This codes for CASSAPATGESYNEQFF.

This clone was detected a few times. The rearrangement links TRBV6-5 to TRBJ1-2; D gene uncertain. V lost 2 bases to trimming and J lost 1 base, with 8 bases between them. Per the germline V gene, CDR1 is MNHEY and CDR2 is SVGAGI. The CDR3 sequence is 14 residues long. CDR3 in amino acids: CASSYGQINYGYTF. CDR3 DNA sequence: TGTGCCAGCAGTTACGGTCAGATTAACTATGGCTACACCTTC.

The rearrangement links TRBV5-1 to TRBJ2-7, with 9 bases that match TRBD2. CDR3 size: 14 residues. The ends lost 3 bases at V and 1 base at J; junction bases unmatched: 2. Germline V CDR1 and CDR2: SGHRS, YFSETQ. The CDR3 loop is CASSYSGGSYEQYF. The CDR3 DNA reads TGCGCCAGCAGCTATAGCGGGGGTTCCTACGAGCAGTACTTC.

This clone has a count of ten or more. The rearrangement uses TRBV5-1 and TRBJ2-1; TRBD2 matches 10 bases. CDR3 size: 16 residues. V lost 4 bases to trimming and J lost 4 bases; unmatched junction nucleotides: 8. Germline CDR1 is SGHRS and CDR2 is YFSETQ. As DNA, the CDR3 is TGCGCCAGCAGCACCAGCGGGGGGGCCGGATACAATGAGCAGTTCTTC. The encoded protein is CASSTSGGAGYNEQFF.

The V call is TRBV9, the J call TRBJ1-4, with D possibly TRBD1 on 6 matching bases. CDR3 size: 14 residues. The germline CDR1 and CDR2 sequences are SGDLS and YYNGEE. The ends were cut back, 3 bases at V and 8 bases at J, with 14 bases in the middle. DNA of the CDR3: TGTGCCAGCAGCGGAGGGGGAACTACGGAAAAACTGTTTTTT. Its protein is CASSGGGTTEKLFF.

The chain recombines TRBV6-1 with TRBJ2-5; D is undetermined. Deletions cut 7 bases from V and 0 bases from J, with 12 bases between. The CDR3 length is 14 residues. Per the germline V gene, CDR1 is MNHNS and CDR2 is SASEGT. The CDR3 DNA follows: TGTGCCAGCAAATTCGAGGCTTACCAAGAGACCCAGTACTTC. It is translated as CASKFEAYQETQYF.

This clone was observed a handful of times. The rearrangement uses TRBV7-3 and TRBJ2-5; TRBD2 agrees at 16 bases. This CDR3 has 17 residues. Germline loops: CDR1 SGHTA, CDR2 FQGTGA. Germline trimming cut 5 bases from V and 4 bases from J; bases unmatched to any gene: 7. Here the CDR3 reads CASSQGTSGGARETQYF. As DNA, the CDR3 is TGTGCCAGCAGCCAGGGGACTAGCGGGGGGGCCCGAGAGACCCAGTACTTC.

The sample holds one count of this clone. The chain has TRBV28 and TRBJ1-4; 8 nucleotides align to TRBD1. The J segment lost 12 bases and the V segment lost 4 bases, leaving 16 bases of the junction unmatched. Germline V gives CDR1 MDHEN, CDR2 SYDVKM. This CDR3 has 16 residues. The CDR3 bases are TGTGCCAGCAGTTCTACTCGCAGGGGGCTCCTGGGGGAACTGTTTTTT. This gives the protein CASSSTRRGLLGELFF.

The rearrangement uses TRBV7-6 and TRBJ2-2, with 10 bases that match TRBD2. CDR3 length equals 19 residues. J lost 2 bases, V lost 2 bases, and 11 bases had no gene match. Per the germline V gene, CDR1 is SGHVS and CDR2 is FNYEAQ. The CDR3 DNA is TGTGCCAGCAGCTTAAATTGGTTAGCGGGGGGCCGAAACACCGGGGAGCTGTTTTTT. It specifies CASSLNWLAGGRNTGELFF. Using reference TRBV7-6 and TRBJ2-2 for the parts outside the CDR3, the full variable domain is GAGVSQSPRYKVTKRGQDVALRCDPISGHVSLYWYRQALGQGPEFLTYFNYEAQQDKSGLPNDRFSAERPEGSISTLTIQRTEQRDSAMYRCASSLNWLAGGRNTGELFFGEGSRLTVL.

CDR3 nucleotides: TGTGCCACCAGCAGAGTCAGGGAGGGGCAGCCCCAGCATTTT. Translated: CATSRVREGQPQHF. This rearrangement joins TRBV15 to TRBJ1-5; TRBD1 is a possible D gene (5 bases). V was shortened by 1 base and J by 7 bases, with 11 bases between the two germline ends. The CDR3 has 14 amino acids. CDR1 is LNHNV and CDR2 is YYDKDF in the germline V gene (reference sequence). The complete variable domain, with remaining parts taken from reference TRBV15 and TRBJ1-5, reads DAMVIQNPRYQVTQFGKPVTLSCSQTLNHNVMYWYQQKSSQAPKLLFHYYDKDFNNEADTPDNFQSRRPNTSFCFLDIRSPGLGDTAMYLCATSRVREGQPQHFGDGTRLSIL.

The rearrangement joins TRBV19 to TRBJ2-1, with D maybe TRBD2 (5 bases). The CDR3 is made up of 17 amino acids. Germline V lookup: CDR1 LNHDA, CDR2 SQIVND (reference sequence). V was trimmed by 4 bases and J by 0 bases, leaving 16 bases between them. The CDR3 region has the DNA TGTGCCAGTAGTAGGATCCTAGCTCCCAGCTCCTACAATGAGCAGTTCTTC. It codes for CASSRILAPSSYNEQFF.

This chain joins TRBV28 and TRBJ2-7, with 7 positions matching TRBD2. Per the germline V gene, CDR1 is MDHEN and CDR2 is SYDVKM. Unmatched junction bases numbered 2, after V lost 3 bases and J lost 3 bases. This CDR3 has 13 amino acids. The CDR3: CASSLTGGYEQYF. CDR3 nucleotide sequence: TGTGCCAGCAGTTTGACGGGGGGCTACGAGCAGTACTTC.

In the case of this clone: At the DNA level, this CDR3 is encoded by other sequences in the same sample as well. The V and J genes are TRBV2 and TRBJ2-7; no definite D call. V dropped 6 bases and J dropped 3 bases, with 3 bases sitting between them. Germline V gives CDR1 SNHLY, CDR2 FYNNEI. The CDR3 consists of 10 residues. CDR3 bases: TGTGCCAGCAGCGGCTACGAGCAGTACTTC. It yields the protein CASSGYEQYF.

The chain uses TRBV7-9 and TRBJ1-5; D might be TRBD1 (6 bases). The CDR3 is made up of 14 amino acids. The germline V gene has CDR1 SEHNR and CDR2 FQNEAQ (reference sequence). Trimming removed 5 bases at V and 5 bases at J, with 13 bases between. The CDR3 sequence is CASSPTGRDQPQHF. The DNA of the CDR3 is TGTGCCAGCAGCCCGACAGGTCGGGATCAGCCCCAGCATTTT.

Details on this clone: The sample contains more than one DNA sequence encoding this CDR3. The chain joins TRBV6-5 to TRBJ2-2; 11 bases match TRBD2. CDR1 and CDR2 from the germline V gene are MNHEY and SVGAGI. CDR3 length: 15 residues. V trimming: 3 bases; J trimming: 5 bases; junction bases outside the gene matches: 2. CDR3 residues: CASSYSGRGTGELFF. The CDR3 DNA is TGTGCCAGCAGTTATAGCGGGAGGGGTACCGGGGAGCTGTTTTTT.

The V and J genes are TRBV2 and TRBJ2-7, with TRBD2 matching 7 bases. Germline values: CDR1 SNHLY, CDR2 FYNNEI. V was clipped by 1 base and J by 3 bases; unmatched bases: 6. The CDR3 runs 15 residues. CDR3 coding DNA: TGTGCCAGCAGTGAAGTGGGCGGGAGCGTCTACGAGCAGTACTTC. This sequence encodes CASSEVGGSVYEQYF.

CDR3 sequence: CASSLDRLAGYNEQFF. The CDR3 coding sequence is TGTGCCAGCAGTTTAGACAGACTAGCGGGTTACAATGAGCAGTTCTTC. The chain uses TRBV28 and TRBJ2-1; 10 nucleotides line up with TRBD2. The CDR3 loop spans 16 amino acids. The ends lost 2 bases at V and 4 bases at J; junction bases unmatched: 5. Germline V CDR1 and CDR2: MDHEN, SYDVKM.

The chain carries TRBV4-1 and TRBJ1-1, with no clear D. The CDR3 loop spans 13 amino acids. Per the germline V gene, CDR1 is MGHRA and CDR2 is YSYEKL. The V end was cut by 1 base, the J end by 1 base, with 4 bases between. CDR3 bases: TGCGCCAGCAGCCAAGGCGGGAACACTGAAGCTTTCTTT. This gives the protein CASSQGGNTEAFF.

The count of this clone is one. The V call is TRBV2, the J call TRBJ2-1; D not resolved. The CDR3 consists of 14 residues. Germline lookup yields CDR1 SNHLY and CDR2 FYNNEI. V lost 5 bases and J lost 5, with 13 bases in between. The CDR3 nucleotides read TGTGCCAGCAGTACACAGCAGTGGGACAATGAGCAGTTCTTC. Translation gives CASSTQQWDNEQFF.

This chain uses TRBV28 with TRBJ1-1; 9 bases are shared with TRBD1. Germline V CDR1 and CDR2: MDHEN, SYDVKM. The CDR3 is 13 amino acids. The junction had 3 bases not matched to a gene; V was cut back by 7 bases and J by 3 bases. CDR3 coding DNA: TGTGCCAGCAATCGGGACAGGGACACTGAAGCTTTCTTT. It translates to CASNRDRDTEAFF.

The chain couples TRBV7-5 to TRBJ2-7; TRBD1 was called by the table and not checked on the DNA. TRBV7-5 corresponds to a pseudogene. This CDR3 comprises 13 residues. This CDR3 reads CASSPDSSYEQYF. The CDR3 DNA is TGTGCCAGCAGCCCGGACAGTTCCTACGAGCAGTACTTC.

V and J are TRBV19 and TRBJ1-1; TRBD1 matches 8 bases. Germline V gene data show CDR1 as LNHDA and CDR2 as SQIVND (reference sequence). Unmatched junction bases numbered 1, after V lost 3 bases and J lost 1 base. CDR3 length equals 14 residues. CDR3 bases: TGTGCCAGTAGTATTGGGACAGGGAACACTGAAGCTTTCTTT. Translation: CASSIGTGNTEAFF.

V and J are TRBV7-9 and TRBJ2-5; 12 bases map to TRBD2. The CDR3 loop spans 16 amino acids. Germline CDR1 and CDR2: SEHNR and FQNEAQ (reference sequence). The junction had 12 bases not matched to a gene; V was cut back by 7 bases and J by 6 bases. CDR3 loop: CASTLTTSGGPKTQYF. The DNA of the CDR3 is TGTGCCAGCACCTTGACGACTAGCGGGGGCCCCAAGACCCAGTACTTC.

The rearrangement uses TRBV10-1 and TRBJ1-4; TRBD1 matches 8 bases. Germline V gene lookup returns CDR1 WNHNN and CDR2 SYGVQD (reference sequence). The length of the CDR3 is 14 residues. V gave up 6 bases and J gave up 4 bases; unmatched junction bases: 4. The CDR3 spells CASRGQARNEKLFF. The CDR3 DNA follows: TGCGCCAGCAGGGGACAGGCTCGTAATGAAAAACTGTTTTTT.

This chain joins TRBV27 and TRBJ2-1, with D possibly TRBD2 on 5 matching bases. Germline CDR1 MNHEY, CDR2 SMNVEV (reference sequence). The V and J ends lost 5 bases and 4 bases respectively, with 18 bases between them. CDR3 size: 16 residues. DNA for the CDR3: TGTGCCAGCAGTCGACGGGGTACGGTGGGTTACAATGAGCAGTTCTTC. Protein: CASSRRGTVGYNEQFF.

The chain couples TRBV19 to TRBJ1-1, with 10 nucleotides matching TRBD1. The germline V gene has CDR1 LNHDA and CDR2 SQIVND (reference sequence). V was clipped by 6 bases and J by 3 bases; unmatched bases: 16. CDR3 size: 18 residues. CDR3 sequence reads: CASRPAMGQGIQYTEAFF. CDR3 in DNA: TGTGCCAGTAGACCGGCTATGGGACAGGGGATTCAGTACACTGAAGCTTTCTTT.

The chain recombines TRBV2 with TRBJ2-1; TRBD2 aligns across 8 bases. Germline V gene lookup returns CDR1 SNHLY and CDR2 FYNNEI. J gave up 4 bases and V 11 bases, and 13 bases lay outside the gene matches. This CDR3 region has 15 residues. The CDR3 DNA follows: TGTGCCGGCCAGCCCGGGACTAGTGCGTACAATGAGCAGTTCTTC. This encodes CAGQPGTSAYNEQFF.

The chain is built from TRBV7-9 and TRBJ2-1; TRBD2 agrees at 12 bases. Germline values: CDR1 SEHNR, CDR2 FQNEAQ (reference sequence). The CDR3 runs to 16 residues. The junction had 9 bases not matched to a gene; V was cut back by 5 bases and J by 7 bases. The CDR3, as DNA: TGTGCCAGCAGCCCTATTCTAGCGGGGGGGCCAAATGAGCAGTTCTTC. This encodes CASSPILAGGPNEQFF.

This chain's CDR3 is CASSQRTGGPHGYTF. In nucleotides, the CDR3 is TGCGCCAGCAGCCAAAGGACAGGCGGACCTCATGGCTACACCTTC. The rearrangement joins TRBV4-1 to TRBJ1-2; 7 bases map to TRBD1. From germline, CDR1 is MGHRA and CDR2 YSYEKL. Germline trimming cut 2 bases from V and 6 bases from J; bases unmatched to any gene: 9. The CDR3 is 15 amino acids.

The chain uses TRBV7-9 and TRBJ1-1; TRBD1 aligns across 8 bases. The germline V gene encodes CDR1 SEHNR and CDR2 FQNEAQ (reference sequence). Unmatched junction bases numbered 8, after V lost 10 bases and J lost 1 base. The CDR3 has 14 residues. DNA of the CDR3: TGTGCCACCAAACCTGACAGGGGGAACACTGAAGCTTTCTTT. Its protein is CATKPDRGNTEAFF.

The V call is TRBV6-1, the J call TRBJ2-2; TRBD2 aligns across 11 bases. CDR3 length: 16 amino acids. Germline lookup yields CDR1 MNHNS and CDR2 SASEGT. The V gene end was trimmed by 3 bases and the J gene end by 7 bases; junction bases not matched to a gene: 7. The DNA of the CDR3 is TGTGCCAGCAGTGAGATTAGCGGGAGGGCGGGCGGGGAGCTGTTTTTT. It encodes CASSEISGRAGGELFF.